This T cell receptor beta chain is from a study of cytomegalovirus exposure and HLA in healthy donors. Overall study results and limits: High sensitivity and specificity were reportedly achieved when the classifier diagnosed cytomegalovirus status. Certain indistinguishable V segments, among them TRBV6-2 and TRBV6-3, were excluded. In vitro data verified a few CMV-associated chains as specific for CMV antigens. In an earlier analysis, productive rearrangement rates for most beta V segments clustered near 87% or 30%.

This clone was seen more than once but under ten times. Its target is not known. CDR3 length: 11 residues. With 6 bases removed from V and 3 bases from J, the gap between germline ends came to 5 bases. Germline CDR1 reads SNHLY; CDR2 reads FYNNEI. Use of 60 Vbeta and 13 Jbeta primers characterized the PCR. Clones were sequenced by immunoSEQ multiplex PCR, and TCRdb holds only the in-frame ones, with some missing. The sample lists around 150,000 clones; 65% to 80% were seen once. The receptor comes from a woman between 45 and 65 years old in good health and CMV-seropositive. Material for sequencing was PBMCs. This rearrangement joins TRBV2 to TRBJ1-1; unclear D gene. The CDR3, as DNA: TGTGCCAGCAGCTATGACACTGAAGCTTTCTTT. Encoded protein: CASSYDTEAFF.